The 9 T cell receptor beta chains listed next were all sequenced from one sample in a study of T cell repertoires in cytomegalovirus infection. For these receptors, no antigen is known. MiXCR was run by TCRdb on the reads, yielding one entry per CDR3 protein. The sample yields approximately 50,000 distinct CDR3 sequences, around 20% seen once. Sequenced material: CD8+ T cells from cultured PBMCs, taken from culture after CMV antigen stimulation. These receptors came from a human donor in good health (CMV status not recorded). Some clones in this sample may be carry-over from other donors' samples.

This clonotype was picked up a small number of times. V and J are TRBV4-3 and TRBJ2-7; 9 bases match TRBD2. The CDR3 sequence is 16 residues long. V was clipped by 0 bases and J by 2 bases; unmatched bases: 5. Germline V gives CDR1 LGHNA, CDR2 YSLEER. CDR3 region: CASSQDRAGGTYEQYF. The CDR3 DNA follows: TGCGCCAGCAGCCAAGATAGAGCGGGAGGAACCTACGAGCAGTACTTC.

This clonotype was recorded a few times. The chain links TRBV11-1 to TRBJ2-5; 8 bases are a match to TRBD1. The V segment lost 1 base and the J segment 1 base; nucleotides outside the gene matches: 8. Per germline, CDR1 SGHAT and CDR2 FQDESV (reference sequence). The CDR3 extends over 17 amino acids. The CDR3 spells CASSLEGTGLIQETQYF. CDR3 nucleotides: TGTGCCAGCAGCTTAGAGGGGACAGGACTTATCCAAGAGACCCAGTACTTC.

This sequence joins TRBV19 and TRBJ2-3; TRBD2 is a possible D gene (6 bases). The CDR3 extends over 15 amino acids. CDR1 and CDR2 (germline): LNHDA, SQIVND (reference sequence). The V end lost 4 bases, the J end lost 2 bases, and 13 bases lay between the germline ends. This chain's CDR3 is CASSKVGGTTDTQYF. CDR3 in DNA: TGTGCCAGTAGTAAGGTCGGGGGAACCACAGATACGCAGTATTTT. The entire variable domain, with the rest obtained from reference TRBV19 and TRBJ2-3, is as follows: DGGITQSPKYLFRKEGQNVTLSCEQNLNHDAMYWYRQDPGQGLRLIYYSQIVNDFQKGDIAEGYSVSREKKESFPLTVTSAQKNPTAFYLCASSKVGGTTDTQYFGPGTRLTVL.

This clonotype was counted between two and nine times. The J gene is TRBJ2-4, the V gene TRBV7-9; the D gene is possibly TRBD2 (7 bases). Germline V lookup: CDR1 SEHNR, CDR2 FQNEAQ (reference sequence). Trimming stripped 4 bases from V and 1 base from J, with 17 bases between. The CDR3 has 17 residues. CDR3 nucleotides: TGTGCCAGCAGCTCCGAGAGGGGGGGTCTCGCCAAAAACATTCAGTACTTC. Translation: CASSSERGGLAKNIQYF.

This clonotype was seen more than once but under ten times. This rearrangement joins TRBV7-9 to TRBJ1-3, with D possibly TRBD1 on 5 matching bases. The V end lost 0 bases, the J end lost 4 bases, and 10 bases lay between the germline ends. The germline V gene has CDR1 SEHNR and CDR2 FQNEAQ (reference sequence). This CDR3 has 15 residues. The CDR3 sequence: CASSLAGTEGNTIYF. The CDR3 nucleotides read TGTGCCAGCAGCTTAGCCGGGACGGAAGGAAACACCATATATTTT.

This clonotype was detected ten times or more. The chain employs TRBV27 and TRBJ2-7; 13 positions agree with TRBD2. Germline assignment: CDR1 MNHEY and CDR2 SMNVEV (reference sequence). The CDR3 has 14 residues. Trimming at V came to 5 bases and at J to 5 bases, leaving 3 bases not matched to a gene. Written as DNA, the CDR3 is TGTGCCAGCAGTCCGACTAGCGGGAGGAACGAGCAGTACTTC. Its protein product is CASSPTSGRNEQYF.

The chain joins TRBV11-3 to TRBJ2-1, with 11 bases fitting TRBD2. In germline, CDR1 is SGHNT, CDR2 YENEEA. There are 14 residues in the CDR3. The V segment lost 5 bases and the J segment 5 bases; nucleotides outside the gene matches: 2. CDR3 loop: CASSPSGGHNEQFF. CDR3 in DNA: TGTGCCAGCAGCCCTAGCGGGGGGCACAATGAGCAGTTCTTC. The full variable domain, in which reference TRBV11-3 and TRBJ2-1 provide the parts outside the CDR3, is EAGVVQSPRYKIIEKKQPVAFWCNPISGHNTLYWYLQNLGQGPELLIRYENEEAVDDSQLPKDRFSAERLKGVDSTLKIQPAELGDSAVYLCASSPSGGHNEQFFGPGTRLTVL.

The rearrangement links TRBV4-3 to TRBJ2-4, with D possibly TRBD2 on 6 matching bases. The V and J ends lost 3 bases and 8 bases respectively, with 20 bases between them. CDR1 LGHNA and CDR2 YSLEER come from the germline V gene. The CDR3 is made up of 16 amino acids. The CDR3 bases are TGCGCCAGCAGCCAGACCGGGACTCCGGGGGTGGACATTCAGTACTTC. Translation: CASSQTGTPGVDIQYF.

The rearrangement uses TRBV6-2 or TRBV6-3 and TRBJ2-1, with D perhaps matching TRBD1 (5 bases). Trimming cost V 5 bases and J 3 bases, with 11 bases left between them. Germline CDR1 MNHEY, CDR2 SVGEGT. This CDR3 has 14 residues. The CDR3 loop reads CASSQSDSYNEQFF. CDR3 sequence (DNA): TGTGCCAGCAGTCAATCTGACAGCTACAATGAGCAGTTCTTC.